Below, 9 T cell receptor beta chains from the same sample are listed, as sequenced in a study of cytomegalovirus exposure and HLA in healthy donors. PCR involved 60 Vbeta and 13 Jbeta primers. Generated by immunoSEQ multiplex PCR, the TCRdb table keeps only in-frame clones and is missing some. The data include under 100,000 clones; the top ten clones carry around 3.6%. Sequencing used PBMCs. The receptors stem from a woman aged 25-40 years in good health and CMV-seronegative.

This rearrangement joins TRBV2 to TRBJ2-7, with 13 bases aligning to TRBD2. The CDR3 is made up of 13 amino acids. V was clipped by 3 bases and J by 11 bases; unmatched bases: 4. Germline CDR1 SNHLY, CDR2 FYNNEI. CDR3 sequence: CASSDGGLAGEYF. Written as DNA, the CDR3 is TGTGCCAGCAGTGACGGTGGACTAGCGGGGGAGTACTTC. Looking up the rest from reference TRBV2 and TRBJ2-7 gives the full variable domain: EPEVTQTPSHQVTQMGQEVILRCVPISNHLYFYWYRQILGQKVEFLVSFYNNEISEKSEIFDDQFSVERPDGSNFTLKIRSTKLEDSAMYFCASSDGGLAGEYFGPGTRLTVT.

CDR3 region: CASSLDRGSSYEQYF. CDR3 nucleotides: TGTGCCAGCAGCCTAGACAGGGGTAGCTCCTACGAGCAGTACTTC. The V call is TRBV14, the J call TRBJ2-7; 8 bases are shared with TRBD1. Trimming took 4 bases from V and 0 from J; bases not matched to a gene: 5. This CDR3 spans 15 amino acids. CDR1 and CDR2 (germline): SGHDN, FVKESK.

The rearrangement links TRBV4-1 to TRBJ2-7; 11 bases align to TRBD2. Trimming at V came to 3 bases and at J to 3 bases, leaving 4 bases not matched to a gene. Germline V CDR1 and CDR2: MGHRA, YSYEKL. This CDR3 is built from 15 residues. This CDR3 is CASSQGTSGDYEQYF. DNA of the CDR3: TGCGCCAGCAGCCAGGGGACTAGCGGCGACTACGAGCAGTACTTC.

V and J are TRBV27 and TRBJ2-7; 10 positions match TRBD2. The CDR3 is 15 amino acids. Germline trimming cut 6 bases from V and 7 bases from J; bases unmatched to any gene: 12. Germline assignment: CDR1 MNHEY and CDR2 SMNVEV (reference sequence). The CDR3 region has the DNA TGTGCCAGCAGGGTCCTAGCGGGGGTCCCAATGGAGCAGTACTTC. Translating it yields CASRVLAGVPMEQYF.

J is TRBJ1-1 and V is TRBV6-5; 7 nucleotides line up with TRBD1. CDR1 is MNHEY, CDR2 SVGAGI, per germline. After removal of 7 bases from V and 6 bases from J, the junction contained 8 bases not matched to a gene. The CDR3 loop spans 13 amino acids. In nucleotides, the CDR3 is TGTGCCAGCAACGACAGGGTTATGGCTGAAGCTTTCTTT. Translation: CASNDRVMAEAFF.

The chain carries TRBV4-1 and TRBJ1-4, with D tentatively TRBD1 (5 bases). The V end was cut by 6 bases, the J end by 8 bases, with 19 bases between. The CDR3 sequence is 15 residues long. Germline V CDR1 and CDR2: MGHRA, YSYEKL. In DNA form, the CDR3 reads TGCGCCAGCAGTCCATATGAGCAGGGTGGAGAAAAACTGTTTTTT. Amino acids: CASSPYEQGGEKLFF.

Here the CDR3 reads CASSTGNGGTEAFF. CDR3 sequence (DNA): TGTGCCAGCAGTACCGGGAACGGGGGCACTGAAGCTTTCTTT. The genes are TRBV5-4 and TRBJ1-1; a weak D match, TRBD1 (5 bases). This CDR3 contains 14 residues. Germline lookup yields CDR1 SGHNT and CDR2 YYREEE (reference sequence). Trimming left V 5 bases short and J 4 bases short, with 15 bases between.

The chain uses TRBV28 and TRBJ2-7, with D possibly TRBD1 on 5 matching bases. Trimming took off 3 bases at V and 2 bases at J, with 11 bases between the two ends. The CDR3 loop spans 14 amino acids. Germline V lookup: CDR1 MDHEN, CDR2 SYDVKM. In DNA, the CDR3 is TGTGCCAGCAGTTTCACCGCAGGGCCCTACGAGCAGTACTTC. This codes for CASSFTAGPYEQYF.

Points on this clone: One end of the junction fails to match germline, which may point to a read error. The chain carries TRBV5-4 and TRBJ1-2; 8 nucleotides align to TRBD1. In germline, CDR1 is SGHNT, CDR2 YYREEE (reference sequence). The CDR3 spans 13 residues. Written as DNA, the CDR3 is TGTGCCAGCAGTTTGGACAGGGAAAGGGGCTACACCTTC. This sequence encodes CASSLDRERGYTF.